Listed below are T cell receptor beta chains from one sample, sequenced in a study of molecular identifiers for immune sequencing clone quantification. TCRdb re-called the PCR reads through MiXCR, storing one row per CDR3 protein. Of hundreds of thousands of distinct CDR3 sequences listed, 25% were seen once; the top ten hold 0.78%. Sequencing input: naive CD8+ T cells from blood, with Jurkat cell RNA spiked in. These receptors all stem from a human donor in good health. Some libraries in this study had Jurkat cell RNA spiked in. Each CDR3 is given with its conserved first and last residue. The D gene is left open where the match is weak. The size field is filled for only some rows; it gives once, few, many or a size class.

>TRBV7-8|TRBJ1-6|.|many
CASSLDGSPLHF
TGTGCCAGCAGCTTAGATGGTTCACCCCTCCACTTT
>TRBV7-9|TRBJ2-1|TRBD1|few
CASSLVGTGEFEQFF
TGTGCCAGCAGCTTAGTAGGGACAGGGGAGTTCGAGCAGTTCTTC
>TRBV4-1|TRBJ2-5|.|once
CASSPIGLLELQETQYF
TGCGCCAGCAGCCCTATAGGGTTACTTGAGCTCCAAGAGACCCAGTACTTC
>TRBV5-3|TRBJ2-6|.|.
CASSLIGTNVLTF
TGTGCTAGCAGCTTGATCGGGACCAACGTCCTGACTTTC
>TRBV20-1|TRBJ2-2|TRBD2|few
CSARDPGTSGGEVTGELFF
TGCAGTGCTAGAGACCCCGGGACTAGCGGAGGCGAAGTCACCGGGGAGCTGTTTTTT
>TRBV12-2|TRBJ1-5|.|few
CASRVGLQVGNQPQHF
TGTGCAAGTCGCGTGGGACTCCAAGTAGGCAATCAGCCCCAGCATTTT
>TRBV6-5|TRBJ2-7|TRBD1|many
CASRSGTGGYEQYF
TGTGCCAGCAGATCCGGGACAGGGGGCTACGAGCAGTACTTC
>TRBV7-9|TRBJ1-3|TRBD1|.
CASSFLRDSGANTIYF
TGTGCCAGCAGCTTCCTCCGGGACAGTGGTGCAAACACCATATATTTT
>TRBV6-5|TRBJ1-1|.|many
CASSYGDGNTEAFF
TGTGCCAGCAGTTACGGGGACGGGAACACTGAAGCTTTCTTT
>TRBV7-9|TRBJ2-3|TRBD1|many
CASSLRDRADTQYF
TGTGCCAGCAGCTTACGGGACAGGGCAGATACGCAGTATTTT
>TRBV5-4|TRBJ2-7|.|many
CASSLWTSPYEQYF
TGTGCCAGCAGCTTATGGACAAGTCCCTACGAGCAGTACTTC
>TRBV7-9|TRBJ1-1|TRBD1|.
CASSQGQGKNTEAFF
TGTGCCAGCAGCCAAGGACAGGGAAAGAACACTGAAGCTTTCTTT
>TRBV6-2/TRBV6-3|TRBJ2-7|.|many
CASSTAYEQYF
TGTGCCAGCAGTACAGCCTACGAGCAGTACTTC
>TRBV6-2/TRBV6-3|TRBJ1-1|.|few
CASSYSAFGRDTEAFF
TGTGCCAGCAGTTACAGCGCTTTCGGCCGTGACACTGAAGCTTTCTTT
>TRBV27|TRBJ2-2|.|many
CASSFLTGELFF
TGTGCCAGCAGTTTCCTCACCGGGGAGCTGTTTTTT
>TRBV29-1|TRBJ2-6|.|many
CSVLPGASGANVLTF
TGCAGCGTTTTACCGGGTGCCTCTGGGGCCAACGTCCTGACTTTC
>TRBV12-3/TRBV12-4|TRBJ2-7|.|few
CASSLRPGITYEQYF
TGTGCCAGCAGTTTGCGTCCAGGGATAACCTACGAGCAGTACTTC
>TRBV6-5|TRBJ2-3|.|many
CATLEVLTDTQYF
TGTGCCACCCTAGAGGTCCTCACAGATACGCAGTATTTT
>TRBV30|TRBJ1-1|TRBD1|.
CAWSVLGRGDTEAFF
TGTGCCTGGAGTGTACTGGGCAGGGGGGACACTGAAGCTTTCTTT
>TRBV11-2|TRBJ2-1|.|.
CASPHWDSYHEQFF
TGTGCCAGCCCCCACTGGGACTCCTACCATGAGCAGTTCTTC
>TRBV6-2/TRBV6-3|TRBJ2-1|.|.
CASSYSGTNEQFF
TGTGCCAGCAGTTACTCAGGGACAAATGAGCAGTTCTTC
>TRBV24-1|TRBJ2-2|.|.
CATSPGTHTGELFF
TGTGCCACCAGCCCCGGGACGCACACCGGGGAGCTGTTTTTT
>TRBV12-3/TRBV12-4|TRBJ1-1|TRBD1|.
CASSFWGQGETEAFF
TGTGCCAGCAGTTTTTGGGGACAGGGAGAGACTGAAGCTTTCTTT
>TRBV4-1|TRBJ1-6|.|few
CASSQEMTLDNSPLHF
TGCGCCAGCAGCCAAGAAATGACCCTTGATAATTCACCCCTCCACTTT
>TRBV10-2|TRBJ2-4|.|many
CASSEGRENIQYF
TGCGCCAGCAGTGAGGGGCGCGAAAACATTCAGTACTTC
>TRBV3-2|TRBJ2-1|.|.
CASSRSEGRKLF
TGTGCCAGCAGCCGAAGCGAGGGGCGGAAGCTCTTC
>TRBV7-3|TRBJ2-6|.|few
CASSSGTPGANVLTF
TGTGCCAGCAGCTCCGGGACACCTGGGGCCAACGTCCTGACTTTC
>TRBV7-9|TRBJ2-1|TRBD1|few
CASSTRTGPNEQFF
TGTGCCAGCAGCACTAGGACAGGCCCAAATGAGCAGTTCTTC
>TRBV12-3/TRBV12-4|TRBJ1-1|.|.
CASSFRRRAGLGTEAFF
TGTGCCAGCAGTTTCCGTCGTAGGGCAGGGTTGGGCACTGAAGCTTTCTTT